This T cell receptor beta chain comes out of a study of CD8+CD57+ T cells in acquired aplastic anemia. Turning to the study itself: The study obtained an average of approximately 2.9 ug of DNA from sorted CD4+ and CD8+ cells.

Researchers used genomic DNA as the template to profile TCR beta VDJ and CDR3. MiXCR, applied by TCRdb to the reads, yields one record per CDR3 protein. The sample has around 180,000 distinct CDR3 sequences; around 50% are singletons. This clonotype was picked up many times. Its target is unknown. Looked up from germline, CDR1 is MGHRA and CDR2 is YSYEKL. The CDR3 loop spans 13 amino acids. Trimming shortened V by 2 bases and J by 7 bases, and 9 bases separated the two germline ends. Patients chosen for sequencing had CD8+CD57+ cells that had expanded, as shown by flow cytometry. The patients all had a severe acquired aplastic anemia diagnosis. Patients were therapy-naive when their blood was sampled. Findings of the study overall: Patients and controls had in common some 30 CD8+ CDR3 sequences.

The chain couples TRBV4-1 to TRBJ1-5, with no clear D. The sample consisted of sorted CD4+, CD8+, or CD8+CD57+ T cells (not recorded which) from PBMCs. This TCR came from a human donor with aplastic anemia. The chain's CDR3 is CASSQIPGQPQHF. For the CDR3, the DNA is TGCGCCAGCAGCCAAATTCCGGGGCAGCCCCAGCATTTT.